This T cell receptor (beta chain) is from a study of T cells in Graves' hyperthyroidism and ophthalmopathy. General study points: Ophthalmopathy onset followed model prediction by a median approximately six months.

There were TCR beta CDR3 regions amplified from RNA transcripts. Carried out on the TCR CDR3, a first-round RT-PCR used the HTBI primer set. TCRdb itself ran the multiplex PCR reads through MiXCR, one entry per CDR3 protein. The sample shows about 180,000 distinct CDR3 sequences, more than 15% of them seen only once. This clonotype turned up a few times. No antigen is known for it. Specimen: blood. The TCR was taken from a woman aged 45-65 years with Graves' hyperthyroidism.

The CDR3 loop is CASSISRTDTQYF. The CDR3 DNA is TGTGCCAGTAGTATATCTCGCACAGATACGCAGTATTTT. The chain links TRBV19 to TRBJ2-3; D remains unclear. CDR3 length: 13 residues. In germline, CDR1 is LNHDA, CDR2 SQIVND (reference sequence). V was shortened by 2 bases and J by 1 base, with 4 bases between the two germline ends.